This T cell receptor beta chain was profiled in a study of blood T cell repertoires in COVID-19. Methods used by the authors: Amplifying reference gene primers gave estimates of nucleated cell counts. TCRdb's table, derived via immunoSEQ multiplex PCR, lists solely in-frame clones and lacks some. V, J and clone size derive from that table, while D and trimming were established from the DNA sequence. The sample has under 200,000 clones; roughly nine tenths are singletons. The J segment lost 4 bases and the V segment lost 8 bases, leaving 6 bases of the junction unmatched. The CDR3 length is 13 residues. Germline CDR1 reads SGHAT; CDR2 reads FQNNGV.

The clonotype was recovered from a woman aged 70 to 79 with acute or convalescent COVID-19. The sequencing sample was made of peripheral blood. V and J are TRBV11-2 and TRBJ2-7; the match to TRBD2 covers 9 bases. CDR3 bases: TGTGCCAGCGGAGCGGGGGGTACTTACGAGCAGTACTTC. As protein: CASGAGGTYEQYF.